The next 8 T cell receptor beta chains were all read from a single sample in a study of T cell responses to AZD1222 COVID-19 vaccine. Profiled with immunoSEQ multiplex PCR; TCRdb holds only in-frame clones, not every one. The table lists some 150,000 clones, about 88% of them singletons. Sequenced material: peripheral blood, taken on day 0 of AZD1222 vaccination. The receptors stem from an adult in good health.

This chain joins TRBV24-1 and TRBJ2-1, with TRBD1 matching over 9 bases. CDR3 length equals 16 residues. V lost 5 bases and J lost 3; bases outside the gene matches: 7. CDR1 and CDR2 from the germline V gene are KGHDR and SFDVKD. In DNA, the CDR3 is TGTGCCACCAGTGCCGCGGACAGGGGTAACTACAATGAGCAGTTCTTC. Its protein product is CATSAADRGNYNEQFF.

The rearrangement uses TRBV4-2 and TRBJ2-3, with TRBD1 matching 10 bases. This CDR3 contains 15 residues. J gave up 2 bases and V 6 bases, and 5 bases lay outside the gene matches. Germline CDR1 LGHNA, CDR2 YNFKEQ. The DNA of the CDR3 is TGTGCCAGCAGACCAGGACAGGGGGACACAGATACGCAGTATTTT. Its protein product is CASRPGQGDTDTQYF.

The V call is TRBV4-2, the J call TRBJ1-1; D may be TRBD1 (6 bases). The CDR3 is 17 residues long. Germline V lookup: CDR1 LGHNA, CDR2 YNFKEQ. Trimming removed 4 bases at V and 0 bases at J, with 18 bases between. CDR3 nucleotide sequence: TGTGCCAGCAGCCCCCGGGAGGGGGAGTTTGTGAACACTGAAGCTTTCTTT. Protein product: CASSPREGEFVNTEAFF.

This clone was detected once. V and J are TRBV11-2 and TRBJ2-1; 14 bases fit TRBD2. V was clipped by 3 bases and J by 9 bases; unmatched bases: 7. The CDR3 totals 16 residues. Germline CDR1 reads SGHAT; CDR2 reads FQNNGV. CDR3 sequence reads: CASSFTSTSGRGEQFF. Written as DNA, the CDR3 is TGTGCCAGCAGCTTTACCTCGACTAGCGGGAGGGGTGAGCAGTTCTTC.

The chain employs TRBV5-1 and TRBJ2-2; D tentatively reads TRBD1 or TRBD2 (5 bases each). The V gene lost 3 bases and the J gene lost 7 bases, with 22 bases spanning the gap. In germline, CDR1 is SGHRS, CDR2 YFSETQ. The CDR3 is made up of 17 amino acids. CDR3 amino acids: CASSSLGRSGLDGELFF. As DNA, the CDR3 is TGCGCCAGCAGCTCTCTGGGACGCTCGGGGCTAGACGGGGAGCTGTTTTTT. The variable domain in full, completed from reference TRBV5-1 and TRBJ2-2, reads KAGVTQTPRYLIKTRGQQVTLSCSPISGHRSVSWYQQTPGQGLQFLFEYFSETQRNKGNFPGRFSGRQFSNSRSEMNVSTLELGDSALYLCASSSLGRSGLDGELFFGEGSRLTVL.

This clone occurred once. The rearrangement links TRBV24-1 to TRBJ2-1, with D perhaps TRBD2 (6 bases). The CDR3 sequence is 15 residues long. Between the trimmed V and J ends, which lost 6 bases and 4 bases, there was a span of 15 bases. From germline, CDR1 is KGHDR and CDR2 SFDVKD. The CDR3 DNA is TGTGCCACCAGTCGGGGAGGCCCCGGGTACAATGAGCAGTTCTTC. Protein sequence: CATSRGGPGYNEQFF.

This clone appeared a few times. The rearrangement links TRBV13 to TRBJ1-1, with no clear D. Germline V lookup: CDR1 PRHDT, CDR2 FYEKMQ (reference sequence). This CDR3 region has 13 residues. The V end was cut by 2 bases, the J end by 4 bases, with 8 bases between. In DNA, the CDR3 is TGTGCCAGCAGCTTACGGGCTCGCACTGAAGCTTTCTTT. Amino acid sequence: CASSLRARTEAFF.

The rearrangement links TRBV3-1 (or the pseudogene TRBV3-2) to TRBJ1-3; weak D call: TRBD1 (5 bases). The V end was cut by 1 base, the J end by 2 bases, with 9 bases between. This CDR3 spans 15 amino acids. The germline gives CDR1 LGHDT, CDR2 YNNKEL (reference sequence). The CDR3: CASSQAGVAGNTIYF. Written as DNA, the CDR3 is TGTGCCAGCAGCCAAGCGGGGGTGGCTGGAAACACCATATATTTT.